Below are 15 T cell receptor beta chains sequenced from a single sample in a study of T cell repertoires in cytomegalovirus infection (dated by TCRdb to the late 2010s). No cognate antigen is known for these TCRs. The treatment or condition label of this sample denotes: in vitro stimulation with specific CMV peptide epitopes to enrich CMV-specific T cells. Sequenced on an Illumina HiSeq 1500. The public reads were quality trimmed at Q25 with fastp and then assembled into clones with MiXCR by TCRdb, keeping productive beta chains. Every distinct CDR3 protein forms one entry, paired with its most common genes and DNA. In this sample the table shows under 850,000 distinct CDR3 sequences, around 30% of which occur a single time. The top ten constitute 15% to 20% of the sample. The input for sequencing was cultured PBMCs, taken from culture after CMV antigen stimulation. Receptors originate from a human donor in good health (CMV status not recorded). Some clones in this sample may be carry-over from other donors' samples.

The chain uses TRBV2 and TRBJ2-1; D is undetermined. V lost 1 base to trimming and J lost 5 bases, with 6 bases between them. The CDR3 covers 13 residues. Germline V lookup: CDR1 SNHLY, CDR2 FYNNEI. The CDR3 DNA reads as TGTGCCAGCAGTGAAGACCCCCACAATGAGCAGTTCTTC. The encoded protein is CASSEDPHNEQFF.

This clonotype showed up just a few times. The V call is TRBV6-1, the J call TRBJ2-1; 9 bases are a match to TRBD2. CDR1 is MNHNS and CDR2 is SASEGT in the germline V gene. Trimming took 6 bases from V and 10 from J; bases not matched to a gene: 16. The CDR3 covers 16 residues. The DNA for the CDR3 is TGTGCCAGCAGCGTGGCGCCTAGCGGGATCCCTCGGGAGCAGTTCTTC. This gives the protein CASSVAPSGIPREQFF.

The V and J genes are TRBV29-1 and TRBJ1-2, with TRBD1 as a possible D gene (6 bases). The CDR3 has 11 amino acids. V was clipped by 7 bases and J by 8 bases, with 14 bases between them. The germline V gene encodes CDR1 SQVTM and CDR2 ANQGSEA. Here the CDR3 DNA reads TGCAGCGCGGACGTCGGGGGCGGCTACACCTTC. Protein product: CSADVGGGYTF.

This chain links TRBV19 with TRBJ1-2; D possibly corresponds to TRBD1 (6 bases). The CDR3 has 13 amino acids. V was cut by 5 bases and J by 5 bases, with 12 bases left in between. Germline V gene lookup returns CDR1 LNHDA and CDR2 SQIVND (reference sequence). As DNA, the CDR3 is TGTGCCAGTAGTGGGGGCGCATTTTATGGCTACACCTTC. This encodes CASSGGAFYGYTF.

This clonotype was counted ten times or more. The CDR3 nucleotides are TGTGCCAGCAGCTTAGTGGGGACAGGTTCCTACGAGCAGTACTTC. This translates into CASSLVGTGSYEQYF. The V and J genes are TRBV7-2 and TRBJ2-7; TRBD1 matches at 8 bases. The CDR3 runs 15 residues. Trimming took 1 base from V and 1 from J; bases not matched to a gene: 3. The germline CDR1 and CDR2 sequences are SGHTA and FQGNSA.

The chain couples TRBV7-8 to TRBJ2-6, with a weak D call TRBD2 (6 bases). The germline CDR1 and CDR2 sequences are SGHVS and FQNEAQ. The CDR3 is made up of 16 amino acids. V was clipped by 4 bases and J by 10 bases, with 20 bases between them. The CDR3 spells CASSSRAVSGANVLTF. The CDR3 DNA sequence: TGTGCCAGCAGCTCCCGGGCGGTTAGCGGAGCTAACGTCCTGACTTTC.

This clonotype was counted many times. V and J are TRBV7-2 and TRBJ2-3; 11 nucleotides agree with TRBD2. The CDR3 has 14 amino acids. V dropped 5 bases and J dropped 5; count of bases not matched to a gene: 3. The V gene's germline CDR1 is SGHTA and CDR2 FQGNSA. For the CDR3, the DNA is TGTGCCAGCAGCGCTAGCGGGGGGCAAGATACGCAGTATTTT. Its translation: CASSASGGQDTQYF. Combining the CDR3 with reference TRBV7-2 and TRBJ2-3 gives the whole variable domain GAGVSQSPSNKVTEKGKDVELRCDPISGHTALYWYRQSLGQGLEFLIYFQGNSAPDKSGLPSDRFSAERTGGSVSTLTIQRTQQEDSAVYLCASSASGGQDTQYFGPGTRLTVL.

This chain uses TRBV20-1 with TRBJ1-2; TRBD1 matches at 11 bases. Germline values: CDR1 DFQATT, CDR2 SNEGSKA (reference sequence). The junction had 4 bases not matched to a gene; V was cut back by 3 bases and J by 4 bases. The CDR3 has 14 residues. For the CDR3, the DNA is TGCAGTGCTAGGGGGACAGGGGGTTCCTATGGCTACACCTTC. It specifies CSARGTGGSYGYTF.

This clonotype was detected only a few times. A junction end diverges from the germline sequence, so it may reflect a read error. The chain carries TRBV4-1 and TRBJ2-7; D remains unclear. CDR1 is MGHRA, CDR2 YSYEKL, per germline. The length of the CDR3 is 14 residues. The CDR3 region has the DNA TGTGCCAGCAGCCAAGAGCGAACTGTCTACGAGCAGTACTTC. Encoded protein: CASSQERTVYEQYF.

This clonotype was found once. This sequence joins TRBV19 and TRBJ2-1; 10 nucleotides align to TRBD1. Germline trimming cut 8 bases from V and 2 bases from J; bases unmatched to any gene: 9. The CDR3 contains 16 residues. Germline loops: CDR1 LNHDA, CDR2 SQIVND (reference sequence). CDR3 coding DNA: TGTGCCAGTGGTAGTTGGGGGACAGGGGCCTACAATGAGCAGTTCTTC. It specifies CASGSWGTGAYNEQFF.

The chain's CDR3 is CASSQVSNTEAFF. CDR3 DNA sequence: TGTGCCAGCAGCCAAGTGTCGAACACTGAAGCTTTCTTT. The V gene is TRBV14, the J gene TRBJ1-1; D is uncertain. Germline-derived CDR1 and CDR2 are SGHDN and FVKESK. Trimming took off 1 base at V and 1 base at J, with 4 bases between the two ends. This CDR3 comprises 13 residues.

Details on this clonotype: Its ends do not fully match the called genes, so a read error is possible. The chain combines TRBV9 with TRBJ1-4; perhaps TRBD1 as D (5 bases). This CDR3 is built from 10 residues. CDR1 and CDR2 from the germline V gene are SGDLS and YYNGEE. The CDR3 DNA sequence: TGTGCCAGCTCTTCCGGACGGGACCGTTTT. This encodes CASSSGRDRF.

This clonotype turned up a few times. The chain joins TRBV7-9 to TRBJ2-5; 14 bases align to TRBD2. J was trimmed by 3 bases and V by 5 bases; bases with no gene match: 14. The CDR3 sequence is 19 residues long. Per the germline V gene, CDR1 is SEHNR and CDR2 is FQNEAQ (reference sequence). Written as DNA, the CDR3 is TGTGCCAGCAGCCGAGGGGGGACTAGCGGGAGCAGGGCCGAAGAGACCCAGTACTTC. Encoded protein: CASSRGGTSGSRAEETQYF.

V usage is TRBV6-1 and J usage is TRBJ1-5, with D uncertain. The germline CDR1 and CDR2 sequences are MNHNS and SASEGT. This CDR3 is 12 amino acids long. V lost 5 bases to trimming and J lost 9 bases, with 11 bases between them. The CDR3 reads CASSYGGGPQHF. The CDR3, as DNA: TGTGCCAGCAGTTACGGTGGAGGGCCCCAGCATTTT.

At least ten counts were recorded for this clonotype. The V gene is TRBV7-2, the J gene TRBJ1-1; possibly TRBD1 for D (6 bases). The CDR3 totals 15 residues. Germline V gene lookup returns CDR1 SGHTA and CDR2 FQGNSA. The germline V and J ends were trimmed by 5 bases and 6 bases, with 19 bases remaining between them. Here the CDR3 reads CASSINRARDAEAFF. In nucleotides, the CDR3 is TGTGCCAGCAGCATCAACAGGGCCCGAGACGCTGAAGCTTTCTTT. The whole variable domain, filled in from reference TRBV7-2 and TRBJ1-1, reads GAGVSQSPSNKVTEKGKDVELRCDPISGHTALYWYRQSLGQGLEFLIYFQGNSAPDKSGLPSDRFSAERTGGSVSTLTIQRTQQEDSAVYLCASSINRARDAEAFFGQGTRLTVV.